This T cell receptor beta chain is drawn from a study of CD8+ T cells in alopecia areata. Study context: Tofacitinib administration to treated patients was oral, at 5 to 10 mg twice daily. General study points: Clarity of TCR sharing across patients fell short of that in mice, possibly HLA-related. Alopecia totalis/universalis scalp especially showed more expanded CD8+ clones than normal scalp.

In regard to this clone: The antigen remains undetermined.

Trimming removed 1 base at V and 4 bases at J, with 13 bases between. The CDR3 has 15 amino acids. CDR1 is SGHRS and CDR2 is YFSETQ in the germline V gene. TCR sequencing used cDNA made by reverse transcription of extracted RNA. Libraries were prepared by immunoSEQ multiplex PCR; TCRdb keeps only in-frame clonotypes and omits some of them. The sample has 150,000 to 200,000 clones, approximately 65% seen once; the top ten hold about an eighth. This chain uses TRBV5-1 with TRBJ2-3; unclear D gene. This material consisted of CD8+ T cells sorted from blood, taken at week 0. This receptor was obtained from a human donor with alopecia areata. CDR3 region: CASSLWSNGADTQYF. The CDR3 coding sequence is TGCGCCAGCAGCTTGTGGAGCAATGGGGCAGATACGCAGTATTTT.